A single sample gave rise to the 14 T cell receptor beta chains below, sequenced in a study of blood T cell repertoires in COVID-19. Libraries were prepared by immunoSEQ multiplex PCR; TCRdb keeps only in-frame clonotypes and omits some of them. Here the sample spans 150,000 to 180,000 clones, over 60% being singletons. Sequencing was carried out using peripheral blood. These receptors all stem from a man aged 80 or over with acute or convalescent COVID-19.

This clone appeared once. CDR3 sequence (DNA): TGCAGCGTCTTCGGACAGAGTGGCTACACCTTC. Translating it yields CSVFGQSGYTF. This chain uses TRBV29-1 with TRBJ1-2; possibly TRBD1 for D (6 bases). Germline CDR1 SQVTM, CDR2 ANQGSEA. The CDR3 runs 11 residues. V was pared by 6 bases and J by 7 bases, with 12 bases between.

J is TRBJ1-5 and V is TRBV5-5, with D unclear. V lost 0 bases to trimming and J lost 0 bases, with 4 bases between them. The CDR3 contains 14 residues. Germline CDR1 SGHKS, CDR2 YYEKEE (reference sequence). This CDR3 is CASSLVYSNQPQHF. CDR3 nucleotide sequence: TGTGCCAGCAGCTTGGTATATAGCAATCAGCCCCAGCATTTT.

Only a few counts were recorded for this clone. V usage is TRBV27 and J usage is TRBJ2-7; D is perhaps TRBD2 (7 bases). V lost 5 bases, J lost 2 bases, and 10 bases lay in between. This CDR3 is 13 amino acids long. The germline CDR1 and CDR2 sequences are MNHEY and SMNVEV (reference sequence). CDR3 protein: CASSPGGPYEQYV. In DNA form, the CDR3 reads TGTGCCAGCAGTCCGGGGGGCCCCTACGAGCAGTACGTC.

The CDR3 DNA reads as TGTGCCAGCAGCTTTCGGACAGGGAGAAACACCATATATTTT. This sequence encodes CASSFRTGRNTIYF. The chain links TRBV9 to TRBJ1-3; TRBD1 matches 8 bases. This CDR3 comprises 14 residues. V was pared by 4 bases and J by 5 bases, with 5 bases of the junction left unmatched. The germline V gene encodes CDR1 SGDLS and CDR2 YYNGEE.

V gene TRBV9 combines with J gene TRBJ2-2; 9 bases map to TRBD1. Germline V gives CDR1 SGDLS, CDR2 YYNGEE. This CDR3 contains 15 residues. The V gene end was trimmed by 0 bases and the J gene end by 4 bases; junction bases not matched to a gene: 1. This chain's CDR3 is CASSVVQGATGELFF. The DNA for the CDR3 is TGTGCCAGCAGCGTAGTACAGGGGGCCACCGGGGAGCTGTTTTTT.

The J gene is TRBJ1-3, the V gene TRBV6-6; 8 bases map to TRBD1. The CDR3 is 15 amino acids. Per germline, CDR1 MNHNY and CDR2 SVGAGI (reference sequence). J lost 1 base, V lost 5 bases, and 4 bases had no gene match. The CDR3: CASSQTGASGNTIYF. CDR3 coding DNA: TGTGCCAGCAGTCAGACAGGGGCTTCTGGAAACACCATATATTTT.

This clone was observed once. The rearrangement joins TRBV6-6 to TRBJ1-3, with a possible D match to TRBD1 (5 bases). Germline V gene sequence: CDR1 MNHNY, CDR2 SVGAGI (reference sequence). The V end was cut by 2 bases, the J end by 0 bases, with 5 bases between. The CDR3 extends over 14 amino acids. The CDR3 here is CASSYDSSGNTIYF. The CDR3 nucleotides read TGTGCCAGCAGTTACGACAGCTCTGGAAACACCATATATTTT.

The chain combines TRBV6-5 with TRBJ1-5, with D uncertain. Per the germline V gene, CDR1 is MNHEY and CDR2 is SVGAGI. The CDR3 is made up of 12 amino acids. V was cut by 6 bases and J by 7 bases, with 10 bases left in between. CDR3 residues: CASSLPGQPQHF. The CDR3 DNA sequence: TGTGCCAGCAGCCTCCCGGGGCAGCCCCAGCATTTT.

V is TRBV3-1 (or the pseudogene TRBV3-2) and J is TRBJ2-6, with no clear D. The CDR3 is made up of 15 amino acids. CDR1 is LGHDT, CDR2 YNNKEL, per germline (reference sequence). Trimming removed 3 bases from V and 0 bases from J, with 6 bases in between. The CDR3 spells CASSQGFSGANVLTF. The CDR3 coding sequence is TGTGCCAGCAGCCAGGGCTTCTCTGGGGCCAACGTCCTGACTTTC.

This clone has a single count. The chain recombines TRBV18 with TRBJ1-1, with 8 nucleotides matching TRBD1. V gave up 5 bases and J gave up 3 bases; unmatched junction bases: 8. This CDR3 spans 15 amino acids. CDR1 and CDR2 from the germline V gene are KGHSH and LQKENI. The CDR3 nucleotides are TGTGCCAGCTCATCAGGACAGGGATGGGACACTGAAGCTTTCTTT. The encoded protein is CASSSGQGWDTEAFF. Together with reference TRBV18 and TRBJ1-1, the CDR3 gives the full variable domain: NAGVMQNPRHLVRRRGQEARLRCSPMKGHSHVYWYRQLPEEGLKFMVYLQKENIIDESGMPKERFSAEFPKEGPSILRIQQVVRGDSAAYFCASSSGQGWDTEAFFGQGTRLTVV.

The rearrangement joins TRBV18 to TRBJ2-1; 9 bases are shared with TRBD2. This CDR3 comprises 17 residues. V was clipped by 0 bases and J by 5 bases; unmatched bases: 8. Germline CDR1 is KGHSH and CDR2 is LQKENI. The CDR3 spells CASSPPSGGGENNEQFF. The CDR3 nucleotides are TGTGCCAGCTCACCACCGTCGGGCGGGGGGGAGAACAATGAGCAGTTCTTC.

This chain connects TRBV5-1 to TRBJ2-7; 14 bases are shared with TRBD2. Germline V CDR1 and CDR2: SGHRS, YFSETQ. V shed 4 bases, J shed 6 bases, and the junction held 3 bases outside the gene matches. The CDR3 spans 14 residues. CDR3 in amino acids: CASSPGTSGGEQYV. The DNA for the CDR3 is TGCGCCAGCAGCCCCGGGACTAGCGGGGGCGAGCAGTACGTC.

DNA for the CDR3: TGTGCCTGGAGCGGGGGGTACCAAGAGACCCAGTACTTC. This codes for CAWSGGYQETQYF. The V gene is TRBV30, the J gene TRBJ2-5, with TRBD2 matching 7 bases. The CDR3 has 13 amino acids. CDR1 is GTSNPN and CDR2 is SVGIG in the germline V gene (reference sequence). J was trimmed by 0 bases and V by 3 bases; bases with no gene match: 1.

The J gene is TRBJ1-2, the V gene TRBV6-5, with no clear D. CDR1 and CDR2 (germline): MNHEY, SVGAGI. This CDR3 has 12 residues. Trimming removed 6 bases at V and 7 bases at J, with 12 bases between. The CDR3 DNA follows: TGTGCCAGCAGACAACCAGTAAGTGGCTACACCTTC. It is translated as CASRQPVSGYTF.